These 26 T cell receptor beta chains were all obtained from the same sample, sequenced in a study of blood T cell repertoires in COVID-19. Using immunoSEQ multiplex PCR, the repertoire was profiled, and TCRdb retains in-frame clones only, with some absent. The sample has roughly 330,000 clones, about 87% seen once; the top ten hold just over 9.5%. Sequencing was performed on peripheral blood. The source is a man aged 25 to 40 with COVID-19, enrolled during active disease.

The chain couples TRBV7-2 to TRBJ1-2, with D perhaps TRBD1 (5 bases). The V gene lost 3 bases and the J gene lost 2 bases, with 13 bases spanning the gap. Germline values: CDR1 SGHTA, CDR2 FQGNSA. CDR3 length: 15 amino acids. The CDR3 sequence: CASSLAGKGNYGYTF. The DNA for the CDR3 is TGTGCCAGCAGCTTGGCAGGCAAGGGGAACTATGGCTACACCTTC.

The V call is TRBV7-3, the J call TRBJ1-1; D uncertain. The V end was cut by 2 bases, the J end by 1 base, with 11 bases between. Germline V gives CDR1 SGHTA, CDR2 FQGTGA. This CDR3 contains 15 residues. The CDR3 loop is CASSLLGGANTEAFF. Written as DNA, the CDR3 is TGTGCCAGCAGCTTATTAGGAGGCGCGAACACTGAAGCTTTCTTT.

The chain's CDR3 is CASSVGLAGENIQYF. The CDR3 nucleotides read TGTGCCAGCAGCGTGGGGTTAGCGGGGGAAAACATTCAGTACTTC. J is TRBJ2-4 and V is TRBV9, with 9 bases aligning to TRBD2. Looked up from germline, CDR1 is SGDLS and CDR2 is YYNGEE. The CDR3 contains 15 residues. Trimming at V came to 2 bases and at J to 5 bases, leaving 5 bases not matched to a gene.

The rearrangement joins TRBV5-4 to TRBJ2-7; D is perhaps TRBD1 (5 bases). Germline-derived CDR1 and CDR2 are SGHNT and YYREEE (reference sequence). The CDR3 is made up of 13 amino acids. V was clipped by 1 base and J by 4 bases, with 9 bases between them. CDR3 in DNA: TGTGCCAGCAGCTTGCAGGGAACTTACGAGCAGTACTTC. Translating it yields CASSLQGTYEQYF.

The rearrangement links TRBV5-8 to TRBJ2-1, with a weak D call TRBD2 (5 bases). Looked up from germline, CDR1 is SGHTS and CDR2 is YDEGEE. CDR3 length: 15 residues. Trimming took off 4 bases at V and 2 bases at J, with 13 bases between the two ends. The CDR3: CASSLRGSTYNEQFF. In nucleotides, the CDR3 is TGTGCCAGCAGCCTCCGGGGATCCACCTACAATGAGCAGTTCTTC.

This rearrangement joins TRBV24-1 to TRBJ2-3, with D tentatively TRBD2 (7 bases). This CDR3 spans 15 amino acids. CDR1 is KGHDR and CDR2 is SFDVKD in the germline V gene. Trimming cost V 4 bases and J 4 bases, with 14 bases left between them. CDR3 in amino acids: CATSDGGRWPDTQYF. The DNA of the CDR3 is TGTGCCACCAGTGACGGGGGGCGATGGCCAGATACGCAGTATTTT.

The table lists this clone with a count of one. The J gene is TRBJ2-1, the V gene TRBV15; TRBD2 is a possible D gene (5 bases). Trimming took off 4 bases at V and 1 base at J, with 11 bases between the two ends. CDR1 LNHNV and CDR2 YYDKDF come from the germline V gene (reference sequence). The CDR3 totals 15 residues. Written as DNA, the CDR3 is TGTGCCACCAGCAACAAGCGGTCGTCCTACAATGAGCAGTTCTTC. It encodes CATSNKRSSYNEQFF.

The CDR3 protein is CASSLEVTSGPSYEQYF. DNA of the CDR3: TGTGCCAGCAGCTTAGAGGTGACTAGCGGACCGTCCTACGAGCAGTACTTC. The chain recombines TRBV11-3 with TRBJ2-7, with TRBD2 identical over 9 bases. The CDR3 is 17 residues long. From germline, CDR1 is SGHNT and CDR2 YENEEA. Trimming cost V 0 bases and J 1 base; bases outside gene matches: 7.

The chain has TRBV9 and TRBJ2-2; D uncertain. V was trimmed by 4 bases and J by 1 base, leaving 8 bases between them. Germline CDR1 reads SGDLS; CDR2 reads YYNGEE. The CDR3 loop spans 14 amino acids. DNA for the CDR3: TGTGCCAGCAGCATAACACAGAACACCGGGGAGCTGTTTTTT. Translation: CASSITQNTGELFF.

The chain links TRBV5-6 to TRBJ2-3, with D possibly being TRBD2 (5 bases). Germline CDR1 is SGHDT and CDR2 is YYEEEE. CDR3 length: 13 amino acids. Deletions cut 0 bases from V and 14 bases from J, with 16 bases between. The CDR3 DNA is TGTGCCAGCAGCTTGGCCGCGGCACTAGGACTGTATTTT. This translates into CASSLAAALGLYF.

The CDR3 DNA reads TGCAGTGCTAGTAGTAGCGGCCACTACAATGAGCAGTTCTTC. It translates to CSASSSGHYNEQFF. This rearrangement joins TRBV20-1 to TRBJ2-1; possibly TRBD2 for D (6 bases). Trimming cost V 3 bases and J 3 bases, with 12 bases left between them. Germline CDR1 DFQATT, CDR2 SNEGSKA (reference sequence). This CDR3 is 14 amino acids long.

The V call is TRBV5-1, the J call TRBJ2-5; no firm D call. V was trimmed by 6 bases and J by 1 base, leaving 4 bases between them. Germline V CDR1 and CDR2: SGHRS, YFSETQ. This CDR3 has 11 amino acids. CDR3 region: CASTGQETQYF. DNA of the CDR3: TGCGCCAGCACCGGCCAAGAGACCCAGTACTTC.

This clone was counted once. The chain has TRBV29-1 and TRBJ1-2; 10 bases agree with TRBD1. The CDR3 is 16 residues long. The germline V gene encodes CDR1 SQVTM and CDR2 ANQGSEA. Germline trimming cut 1 base from V and 6 bases from J; bases unmatched to any gene: 11. CDR3 sequence (DNA): TGCAGCGTTGAAGTGGGACCCGGGACAGGGGAGGATGGCTACACCTTC. Translating gives CSVEVGPGTGEDGYTF. Full variable domain (missing parts from reference TRBV29-1 and TRBJ1-2): SAVISQKPSRDICQRGTSLTIQCQVDSQVTMMFWYRQQPGQSLTLIATANQGSEATYESGFVIDKFPISRPNLTFSTLTVSNMSPEDSSIYLCSVEVGPGTGEDGYTFGSGTRLTVV.

V and J are TRBV7-8 and TRBJ2-7; 7 nucleotides agree with TRBD1. Germline loops: CDR1 SGHVS, CDR2 FQNEAQ. The CDR3 contains 15 residues. V was pared by 1 base and J by 2 bases, with 5 bases of the junction left unmatched. DNA for the CDR3: TGTGCCAGCAGCTTAGTACAGGGGTGGGCCTACGAGCAGTACTTC. This sequence encodes CASSLVQGWAYEQYF.

The chain links TRBV7-9 to TRBJ1-1; D uncertain. The CDR3 has 13 residues. Between the trimmed V and J ends, which lost 5 bases and 1 base, there was a span of 8 bases. Germline CDR1 and CDR2: SEHNR and FQNEAQ (reference sequence). CDR3 loop: CASSTSGNTEAFF. In DNA form, the CDR3 reads TGTGCCAGCAGCACTTCGGGGAACACTGAAGCTTTCTTT.

CDR3 in amino acids: CASSLPDMNTEAFF. The CDR3 coding sequence is TGTGCCAGCAGCTTACCAGACATGAACACTGAAGCTTTCTTT. The chain links TRBV7-9 to TRBJ1-1; no clear D gene. The CDR3 is 14 amino acids. From germline, CDR1 is SEHNR and CDR2 FQNEAQ (reference sequence). V lost 2 bases and J lost 0, with 7 bases in between.

The rearrangement uses TRBV4-3 and TRBJ1-2; D is possibly TRBD1 (6 bases). In germline, CDR1 is LGHNA, CDR2 YSLEER. V was pared by 0 bases and J by 7 bases, with 12 bases between. This CDR3 region has 14 residues. The CDR3 coding sequence is TGCGCCAGCAGCCAAGATCCAGGGGATCCTGGCTACACCTTC. Translating it yields CASSQDPGDPGYTF.

The rearrangement joins TRBV19 to TRBJ1-2; 12 bases agree with TRBD1. The CDR3 extends over 16 amino acids. CDR1 is LNHDA, CDR2 SQIVND, per germline (reference sequence). V was pared by 0 bases and J by 8 bases, with 7 bases of the junction left unmatched. The CDR3 protein is CASSIDLGQGASGYTF. The CDR3 DNA is TGTGCCAGTAGTATAGATCTGGGACAGGGGGCGAGCGGCTACACCTTC. Variable domain in full (rest from reference TRBV19 and TRBJ1-2): DGGITQSPKYLFRKEGQNVTLSCEQNLNHDAMYWYRQDPGQGLRLIYYSQIVNDFQKGDIAEGYSVSREKKESFPLTVTSAQKNPTAFYLCASSIDLGQGASGYTFGSGTRLTVV.

The V gene is TRBV5-4, the J gene TRBJ2-1; D is unclear. CDR1 and CDR2 from the germline V gene are SGHNT and YYREEE (reference sequence). V was trimmed by 7 bases and J by 8 bases, leaving 22 bases between them. The CDR3 sequence is 15 residues long. The CDR3 reads CASSLAAGTFHEQFF. The DNA for the CDR3 is TGTGCCAGCTCCCTCGCCGCAGGAACTTTCCATGAGCAGTTCTTC.

As regards this clone: Additional DNA sequences in this sample encode the identical CDR3. The chain combines TRBV4-1 with TRBJ2-7; TRBD2 matches 12 bases. V shed 5 bases and J 0 bases; nucleotides not matched to a gene: 2. This CDR3 is 15 amino acids long. Germline CDR1 and CDR2: MGHRA and YSYEKL. CDR3 DNA sequence: TGCGCCAGCAGCTTGGGACTAGCGGGCTCCTACGAGCAGTACTTC. It codes for CASSLGLAGSYEQYF.

This chain links TRBV5-6 with TRBJ1-1; TRBD1 is a possible D gene (6 bases). V was cut by 0 bases and J by 5 bases, with 11 bases left in between. Germline CDR1 is SGHDT and CDR2 is YYEEEE. CDR3 length equals 14 residues. CDR3 sequence: CASSLEQGRTEAFF. The CDR3 nucleotides are TGTGCCAGCAGCTTGGAACAGGGTAGAACTGAAGCTTTCTTT.

This chain links TRBV2 with TRBJ1-3, with 7 nucleotides matching TRBD1. Trimming removed 8 bases from V and 6 bases from J; junction bases left unmatched: 4. The length of the CDR3 is 12 residues. CDR1 SNHLY and CDR2 FYNNEI come from the germline V gene. CDR3 coding DNA: TGTGCCAGCGGGGGGACAGTAAACACCATATATTTT. Protein sequence: CASGGTVNTIYF.

The rearrangement joins TRBV7-8 to TRBJ2-1, with a tentative D call TRBD1 (6 bases). V shed 5 bases and J shed 8 bases, with 13 bases lying between them. The CDR3 length is 13 residues. Per germline, CDR1 SGHVS and CDR2 FQNEAQ. The CDR3 nucleotides read TGTGCCAGCAGCCTTCAGGGGATCGATGAGCAGTTCTTC. This translates into CASSLQGIDEQFF.

J is TRBJ1-3 and V is TRBV9; no reliable D call. Germline assignment: CDR1 SGDLS and CDR2 YYNGEE. The CDR3 totals 15 residues. Trimming pared 4 bases from V and 2 bases from J, leaving 13 bases between. CDR3 sequence: CASSPLGFPGNTIYF. DNA for the CDR3: TGTGCCAGCAGCCCACTCGGGTTTCCTGGAAACACCATATATTTT. The entire variable domain, with the rest obtained from reference TRBV9 and TRBJ1-3, is as follows: DSGVTQTPKHLITATGQRVTLRCSPRSGDLSVYWYQQSLDQGLQFLIQYYNGEERAKGNILERFSAQQFPDLHSELNLSSLELGDSALYFCASSPLGFPGNTIYFGEGSWLTVV.

The rearrangement joins TRBV12-3 or TRBV12-4 to TRBJ1-2; a weak D match, TRBD1 (5 bases). V was pared by 2 bases and J by 6 bases, with 10 bases between. The CDR3 runs 13 residues. In DNA, the CDR3 is TGTGCCAGCAGTTTAAGGTGGGGGGATGGCTACACCTTC. Protein product: CASSLRWGDGYTF.

The chain uses TRBV30 and TRBJ1-6; the D is unclear. Germline loops: CDR1 GTSNPN, CDR2 SVGIG (reference sequence). Trimming took 0 bases from V and 6 from J, leaving 6 bases between them. The CDR3 runs 13 residues. The CDR3 loop is CAWSVEVNSPLHF. In nucleotides, the CDR3 is TGTGCCTGGAGTGTGGAGGTTAATTCACCCCTCCACTTT.